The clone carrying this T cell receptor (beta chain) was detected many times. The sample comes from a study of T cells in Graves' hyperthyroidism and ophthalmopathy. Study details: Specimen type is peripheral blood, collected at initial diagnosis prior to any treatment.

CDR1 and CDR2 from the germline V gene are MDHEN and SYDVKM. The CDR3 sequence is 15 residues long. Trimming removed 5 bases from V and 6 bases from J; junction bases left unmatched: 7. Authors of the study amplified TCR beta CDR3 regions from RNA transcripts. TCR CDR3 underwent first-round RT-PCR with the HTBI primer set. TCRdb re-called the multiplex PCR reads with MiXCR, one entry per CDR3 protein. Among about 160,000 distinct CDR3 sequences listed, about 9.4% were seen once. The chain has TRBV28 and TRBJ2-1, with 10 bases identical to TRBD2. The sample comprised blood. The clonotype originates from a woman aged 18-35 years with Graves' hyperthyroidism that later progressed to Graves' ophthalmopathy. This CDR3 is CASSLAGAIGNEQFF. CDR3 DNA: TGTGCCAGCAGTCTAGCGGGAGCAATTGGCAATGAGCAGTTCTTC.